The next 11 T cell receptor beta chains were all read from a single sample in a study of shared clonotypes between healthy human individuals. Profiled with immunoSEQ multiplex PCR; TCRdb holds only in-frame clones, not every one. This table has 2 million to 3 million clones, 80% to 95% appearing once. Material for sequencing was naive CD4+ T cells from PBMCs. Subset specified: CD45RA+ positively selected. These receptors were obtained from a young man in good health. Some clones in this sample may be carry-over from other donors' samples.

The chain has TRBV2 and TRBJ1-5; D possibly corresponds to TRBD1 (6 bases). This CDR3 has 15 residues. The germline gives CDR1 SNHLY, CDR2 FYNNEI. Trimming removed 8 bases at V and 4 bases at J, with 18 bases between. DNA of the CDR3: TGTGCCAGCCGGGGGGGCAGTTCGGTGAATCAGCCCCAGCATTTT. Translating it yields CASRGGSSVNQPQHF.

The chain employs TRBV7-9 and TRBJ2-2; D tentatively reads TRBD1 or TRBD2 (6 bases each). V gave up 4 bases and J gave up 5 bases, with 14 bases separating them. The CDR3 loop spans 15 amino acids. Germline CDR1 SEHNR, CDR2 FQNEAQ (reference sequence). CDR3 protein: CASSSTRGATGELFF. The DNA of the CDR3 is TGTGCCAGCAGCTCTACTAGGGGGGCGACCGGGGAGCTGTTTTTT.

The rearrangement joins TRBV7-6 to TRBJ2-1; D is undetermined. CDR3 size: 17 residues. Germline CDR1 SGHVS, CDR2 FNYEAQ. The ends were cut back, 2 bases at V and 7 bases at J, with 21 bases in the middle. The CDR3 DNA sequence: TGTGCCAGCAGCTTACCCCCGAATGAGGTCTCGACGAATGAGCAGTTCTTC. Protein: CASSLPPNEVSTNEQFF.

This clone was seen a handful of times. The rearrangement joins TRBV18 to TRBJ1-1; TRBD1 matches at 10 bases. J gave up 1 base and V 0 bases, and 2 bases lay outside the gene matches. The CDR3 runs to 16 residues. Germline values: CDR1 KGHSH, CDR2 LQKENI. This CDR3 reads CASSPPDRGENTEAFF. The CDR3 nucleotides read TGTGCCAGCTCACCACCGGACAGGGGGGAGAACACTGAAGCTTTCTTT.

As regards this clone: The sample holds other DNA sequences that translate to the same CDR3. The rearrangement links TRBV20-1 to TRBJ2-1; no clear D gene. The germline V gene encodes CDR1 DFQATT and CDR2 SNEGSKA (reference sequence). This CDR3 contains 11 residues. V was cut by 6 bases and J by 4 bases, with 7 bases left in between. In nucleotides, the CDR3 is TGCAGTGCCTCCGGGTACAATGAGCAGTTCTTC. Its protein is CSASGYNEQFF.

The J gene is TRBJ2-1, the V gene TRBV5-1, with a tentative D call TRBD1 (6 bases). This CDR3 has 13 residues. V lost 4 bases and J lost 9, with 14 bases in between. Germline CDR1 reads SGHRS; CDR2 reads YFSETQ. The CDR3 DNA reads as TGCGCCAGCAGCCTATCCAGGGGCGGTGAGCAGTTCTTC. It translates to CASSLSRGGEQFF.

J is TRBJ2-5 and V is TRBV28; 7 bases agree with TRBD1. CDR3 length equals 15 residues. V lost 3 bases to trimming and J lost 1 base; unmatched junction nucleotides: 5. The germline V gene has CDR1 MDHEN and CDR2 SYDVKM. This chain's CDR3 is CASSFRGIPQETQYF. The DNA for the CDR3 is TGTGCCAGCAGTTTCAGGGGGATCCCCCAAGAGACCCAGTACTTC.

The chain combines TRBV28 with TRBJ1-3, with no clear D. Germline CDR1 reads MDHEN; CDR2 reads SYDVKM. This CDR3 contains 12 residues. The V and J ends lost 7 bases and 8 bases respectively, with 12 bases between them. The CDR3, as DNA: TGTGCCAGCACCATAGGTGGGGACACCATATATTTT. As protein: CASTIGGDTIYF.

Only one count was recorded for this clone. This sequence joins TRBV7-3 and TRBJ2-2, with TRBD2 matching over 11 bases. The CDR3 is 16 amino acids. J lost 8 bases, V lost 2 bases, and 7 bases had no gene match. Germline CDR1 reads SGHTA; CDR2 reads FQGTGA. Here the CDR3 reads CASSLGGTSGWGELFF. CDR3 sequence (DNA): TGTGCCAGCAGCTTAGGCGGGACTAGCGGTTGGGGGGAGCTGTTTTTT.

The DNA for the CDR3 is TGTGCCAGCAGCTTGAGGTTAGCGGGAGGAGATACGCAGTATTTT. Protein: CASSLRLAGGDTQYF. The chain combines TRBV5-5 with TRBJ2-3; 10 nucleotides align to TRBD2. V trimming: 1 base; J trimming: 5 bases; junction bases outside the gene matches: 4. Germline values: CDR1 SGHKS, CDR2 YYEKEE (reference sequence). CDR3 length: 15 residues.

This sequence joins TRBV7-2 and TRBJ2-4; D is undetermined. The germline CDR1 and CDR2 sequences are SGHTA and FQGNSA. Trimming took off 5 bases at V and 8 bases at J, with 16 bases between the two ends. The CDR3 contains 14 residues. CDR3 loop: CASSSLSWADIQYF. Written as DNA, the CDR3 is TGTGCCAGCAGCAGCTTAAGCTGGGCGGACATTCAGTACTTC.